The clone carrying this T cell receptor (beta chain) was picked up one time. This sample was included in a study of blood T cell repertoires in COVID-19. Study-wide context: Collection of acute and convalescent COVID-19 samples took place in the United States, Italy and Spain. Sources were T cells, B-cell-depleted T cells, or PBMCs; the material itself was cDNA or gDNA.

V lost 2 bases, J lost 0 bases, and 15 bases stayed unmatched. CDR1 LGHNA and CDR2 YSLEER come from the germline V gene. The CDR3 contains 19 residues. As originally analysed: Estimated nucleated cell counts came from reference gene primer amplification. Data came from immunoSEQ multiplex PCR; TCRdb stores just in-frame clones and leaves some out. The V and J calls and clone size come from that table; D and trimming were worked out from the DNA. This sample yields about 74,000 clones, of which around 87% are seen a single time; around 29% belongs to the top ten. This TCR was sampled from a woman older than 75 with active or convalescent COVID-19. The chain couples TRBV4-3 to TRBJ1-1; 7 bases are a match to TRBD1. Sequenced sample: peripheral blood. The CDR3 protein is CASSQLTGTASNMNTEAFF. CDR3 DNA sequence: TGCGCCAGCAGCCAACTCACCGGGACAGCTAGCAACATGAACACTGAAGCTTTCTTT.